This T cell receptor beta chain was captured in a study of OX40 agonist ivuxolimab in advanced cancers. Study context: Past anti-PD-1, anti-PD-L1 or anti-CTLA-4 therapy was accepted, and around 40% had received some. Study outcomes and limitations: What antigens the expanded peripheral T cells recognized was never established.

On this clone itself: Its antigen is still unknown.

Trimming left V 5 bases short and J 7 bases short, with 19 bases between. CDR1 and CDR2 from the germline V gene are SGHKS and YYEKEE (reference sequence). The CDR3 is 15 residues long. Generated by immunoSEQ multiplex PCR, the TCRdb table keeps only in-frame clones and is missing some. The data hold 100,000 to 120,000 clones, with more than 70% observed a single time. Source: CD4+ or CD8+ T cells sorted from blood, taken in a trial of the OX40 agonist ivuxolimab. The TCR was taken from an adult with an advanced solid tumor such as melanoma, head and neck, liver or kidney cancer. The chain employs TRBV5-5 and TRBJ2-1, with TRBD1 as a possible D gene (6 bases). Here the CDR3 DNA reads TGTGCCAGCAGGACCGTTCCTACAGGGTCGAATGAGCAGTTCTTC. Amino acid sequence: CASRTVPTGSNEQFF.